One sample yielded the 3 T cell receptor beta chains listed below, sequenced in a study of blood T cells in healthy people across ages. Next came a second PCR, run for about 6 to 12 cycles, which used a sample-barcoded 5' primer along with a J-beta primer mix. A single record per CDR3 protein comes from TCRdb applying MiXCR to the 5' RACE reads. Among more than 650,000 distinct CDR3 sequences listed, 20% to 30% were seen once. This sample also appeared in a second study, on T cells of mothers and their children.

The material sequenced was blood. Receptors originate from a boy aged 5-17 years in good health.

The chain couples TRBV5-5 to TRBJ1-6; D is undetermined. The V gene's germline CDR1 is SGHKS and CDR2 YYEKEE (reference sequence). CDR3 length equals 13 residues. V was pared by 5 bases and J by 7 bases, with 10 bases between. This CDR3 is CASSTMDNSPLHF. The DNA for the CDR3 is TGTGCCAGCAGTACAATGGACAATTCACCCCTCCACTTT.

V and J are TRBV12-3 or TRBV12-4 and TRBJ2-5, with 7 bases matching TRBD2. V lost 6 bases and J lost 1; bases outside the gene matches: 11. The CDR3 sequence is 16 residues long. This chain's CDR3 is CASSYGSGVSQETQYF. The CDR3 DNA reads as TGTGCCAGCAGCTATGGAAGCGGGGTATCCCAAGAGACCCAGTACTTC.

The chain has TRBV3-1 and TRBJ2-7, with 10 nucleotides matching TRBD1. The J segment lost 5 bases and the V segment lost 4 bases, leaving 8 bases of the junction unmatched. This CDR3 is built from 15 residues. The V gene's germline CDR1 is LGHDT and CDR2 YNNKEL (reference sequence). CDR3 DNA sequence: TGTGCCAGCAGCCCTCAATTGGGACAGGGGAACGAGCAGTACTTC. It yields the protein CASSPQLGQGNEQYF.